This T cell receptor (beta chain) derives from a study of blood T cell repertoires in COVID-19. Across the whole study: Nucleic acid was either cDNA or gDNA, and it came from T cells, B-cell-depleted T cells, or PBMCs.

Profiling relied on immunoSEQ multiplex PCR, and the TCRdb table lists in-frame clones only, not all of them. Seen here are more than 95,000 clones, approximately 88% observed once, and the top ten hold about 11%. J lost 1 base, V lost 6 bases, and 3 bases had no gene match. Germline CDR1 is KGHSH and CDR2 is LQKENI. The CDR3 consists of 15 residues. The receptor was isolated from a human donor in a cohort sampled during active COVID-19. Input material: peripheral blood. The chain employs TRBV18 and TRBJ2-5; 12 bases line up with TRBD2. In DNA form, the CDR3 reads TGTGCCAGCTCGGGACTAGCGGGTGCCCAAGAGACCCAGTACTTC. Protein product: CASSGLAGAQETQYF.